Shown below are 22 T cell receptor beta chains from a single sample sequenced in a study of cytomegalovirus exposure and HLA in healthy donors. PCR was performed using 60 Vbeta and 13 Jbeta primers. Libraries were prepared by immunoSEQ multiplex PCR; TCRdb keeps only in-frame clonotypes and omits some of them. Among fewer than 250,000 clones listed, roughly 75% were seen once. The sequenced sample was PBMCs. Receptor source: a woman aged 25-40 years in good health and CMV-seronegative.

Here the CDR3 reads CASSYELSSGNTIYF. The CDR3 DNA follows: TGCGCCAGCAGTTACGAGCTGAGCTCTGGAAACACCATATATTTT. This chain joins TRBV5-1 and TRBJ1-3; D call uncertain. V was shortened by 5 bases and J by 0 bases, with 12 bases between the two germline ends. The CDR3 consists of 15 residues. CDR1 and CDR2 (germline): SGHRS, YFSETQ.

V is TRBV5-1 and J is TRBJ2-2; possibly TRBD2 for D (6 bases). The CDR3 contains 21 residues. Germline V lookup: CDR1 SGHRS, CDR2 YFSETQ. V was pared by 4 bases and J by 5 bases, with 33 bases between. The DNA for the CDR3 is TGCGCCAGCAGCCCCAATTCGGGACTCCTTCCAGCTGGGACGAGGACCGGGGAGCTGTTTTTT. Amino acid sequence: CASSPNSGLLPAGTRTGELFF.

The chain recombines TRBV6-1 with TRBJ2-7, with 7 positions matching TRBD1. Germline CDR1 and CDR2: MNHNS and SASEGT. The V and J ends lost 1 base and 0 bases, in that order; junction bases with no gene match: 6. This CDR3 comprises 16 residues. The CDR3 loop reads CASSEGQGLSSYEQYF. The CDR3 DNA follows: TGTGCCAGCAGTGAAGGACAGGGTCTAAGCTCCTACGAGCAGTACTTC.

The chain uses TRBV25-1 and TRBJ2-2, with D tentatively TRBD1 (5 bases). Germline lookup yields CDR1 MGHDK and CDR2 SYGVNS. The CDR3 contains 15 residues. Between the trimmed V and J ends, which lost 3 bases and 4 bases, there was a span of 12 bases. Here the CDR3 reads CASSDRQFGTGELFF. The DNA for the CDR3 is TGTGCCAGCAGTGATCGACAGTTCGGCACCGGGGAGCTGTTTTTT. The whole variable domain, filled in from reference TRBV25-1 and TRBJ2-2, reads EADIYQTPRYLVIGTGKKITLECSQTMGHDKMYWYQQDPGMELHLIHYSYGVNSTEKGDLSSESTVSRIRTEHFPLTLESARPSHTSQYLCASSDRQFGTGELFFGEGSRLTVL.

The genes are TRBV28 and TRBJ1-1; possibly TRBD1 for D (6 bases). This CDR3 region has 12 residues. V dropped 10 bases and J dropped 3 bases, with 12 bases sitting between them. The V gene's germline CDR1 is MDHEN and CDR2 SYDVKM. The CDR3 bases are TGTGCCACAAAAGGGGGTTACACTGAAGCTTTCTTT. Amino acid sequence: CATKGGYTEAFF.

The chain links TRBV4-1 to TRBJ1-2; D unclear. The V gene lost 0 bases and the J gene lost 4 bases, with 12 bases spanning the gap. The V gene's germline CDR1 is MGHRA and CDR2 YSYEKL. The CDR3 covers 15 residues. DNA of the CDR3: TGCGCCAGCAGCCAAGATGAGTGGTCTGGCTATGGCTACACCTTC. Its protein is CASSQDEWSGYGYTF.

This clone was counted between two and nine times. V and J are TRBV19 and TRBJ2-5; a weak D match, TRBD2 (5 bases). This CDR3 is 13 amino acids long. The V and J ends lost 4 bases and 5 bases respectively, with 11 bases between them. Germline assignment: CDR1 LNHDA and CDR2 SQIVND (reference sequence). CDR3 loop: CASSRAPGETQYF. The CDR3 DNA reads TGTGCCAGTAGTAGGGCCCCGGGGGAGACCCAGTACTTC.

The J gene is TRBJ2-7, the V gene TRBV6-1, with 9 bases lining up with TRBD2. J was trimmed by 3 bases and V by 10 bases; bases with no gene match: 10. The germline V gene encodes CDR1 MNHNS and CDR2 SASEGT. There are 14 residues in the CDR3. As DNA, the CDR3 is TGTGCCACCTCCAGCAGCGGGGGGAACTACGAGCAGTACTTC. Translation gives CATSSSGGNYEQYF.

This clone was recorded once. CDR3 in amino acids: CASSSGTGVGGNYEQYF. CDR3 nucleotides: TGTGCCAGCAGCTCCGGGACAGGGGTCGGGGGAAACTACGAGCAGTACTTC. The chain couples TRBV5-6 to TRBJ2-7; 10 bases line up with TRBD1. J gave up 3 bases and V 3 bases, and 12 bases lay outside the gene matches. In germline, CDR1 is SGHDT, CDR2 YYEEEE. The CDR3 is made up of 17 amino acids.

This clone has only a few counts. The chain carries TRBV5-8 and TRBJ1-2; the match to TRBD1 covers 8 bases. V lost 0 bases, J lost 4 bases, and 5 bases stayed unmatched. This CDR3 region has 15 residues. The germline CDR1 and CDR2 sequences are SGHTS and YDEGEE. DNA of the CDR3: TGTGCCAGCAGCTTGGCTACAACAGGGGGCTATGGCTACACCTTC. Protein sequence: CASSLATTGGYGYTF.

The CDR3 bases are TGTGCCAGCAGCCAGGGGGCGCTTGGTTATGGCTACACCTTC. It is translated as CASSQGALGYGYTF. This rearrangement joins TRBV5-4 to TRBJ1-2; 8 bases map to TRBD1. The CDR3 has 14 amino acids. Germline V CDR1 and CDR2: SGHNT, YYREEE (reference sequence). The V segment lost 4 bases and the J segment 5 bases; nucleotides outside the gene matches: 7.

The chain joins TRBV5-1 to TRBJ1-1, with D possibly matching TRBD1 (5 bases). The CDR3 covers 16 residues. Deletions cut 2 bases from V and 2 bases from J, with 16 bases between. The germline gives CDR1 SGHRS, CDR2 YFSETQ. The CDR3 region is CASSLLPGLGNTEAFF. As DNA, the CDR3 is TGCGCCAGCAGCTTATTACCGGGACTCGGAAACACTGAAGCTTTCTTT.

DNA for the CDR3: TGTGCCAGCAGCTCATCGGCAGGGGCGGTGTATGGCTACACCTTC. It yields the protein CASSSSAGAVYGYTF. This chain links TRBV7-9 with TRBJ1-2; D is perhaps TRBD1 (6 bases). The CDR3 consists of 15 residues. Trimming cost V 4 bases and J 5 bases, with 17 bases left between them. The germline V gene has CDR1 SEHNR and CDR2 FQNEAQ (reference sequence). The full variable domain, its missing parts supplied by reference TRBV7-9 and TRBJ1-2, is DTGVSQNPRHKITKRGQNVTFRCDPISEHNRLYWYRQTLGQGPEFLTYFQNEAQLEKSRLLSDRFSAERPKGSFSTLEIQRTEQGDSAMYLCASSSSAGAVYGYTFGSGTRLTVV.

The chain recombines TRBV7-9 with TRBJ2-1; 9 bases match TRBD2. V lost 7 bases, J lost 2 bases, and 6 bases stayed unmatched. This CDR3 has 15 residues. CDR1 and CDR2 from the germline V gene are SEHNR and FQNEAQ (reference sequence). CDR3 region: CASTKRGVTYNEQFF. As DNA, the CDR3 is TGTGCCAGCACCAAGCGGGGGGTAACCTACAATGAGCAGTTCTTC.

This chain joins TRBV4-1 and TRBJ1-1, with D maybe TRBD1 (6 bases). Germline V gene sequence: CDR1 MGHRA, CDR2 YSYEKL. Trimming shortened V by 1 base and J by 1 base, and 16 bases separated the two germline ends. The CDR3 totals 17 residues. For the CDR3, the DNA is TGCGCCAGCAGCCAAGGACCGGTTGGACAGAAGAACACTGAAGCTTTCTTT. Translating it yields CASSQGPVGQKNTEAFF.

The chain has TRBV6-1 and TRBJ2-3; D unresolved. V shed 1 base and J shed 1 base, with 3 bases lying between them. Germline CDR1 is MNHNS and CDR2 is SASEGT. CDR3 length equals 13 residues. The CDR3 sequence is CASSEERTDTQYF. The CDR3 DNA reads TGTGCCAGCAGTGAAGAGCGCACAGATACGCAGTATTTT.

As regards this clone: The germline gene is not matched at one end of the junction; a read error may be the cause. The CDR3 nucleotides are TGTGACAGCAGTGGGACAGGGTCCTCCCCGTTGGGCACTGAAGCTTTCTTT. Its translation: CDSSGTGSSPLGTEAFF. The chain employs TRBV27 and TRBJ1-1, with 9 positions matching TRBD1. The CDR3 has 17 residues. Looked up from germline, CDR1 is MNHEY and CDR2 is SMNVEV (reference sequence).

Only one count was recorded for this clone. The chain combines TRBV29-1 with TRBJ2-1; 8 bases align to TRBD2. Germline V gene data show CDR1 as SQVTM and CDR2 as ANQGSEA. CDR3 length: 16 amino acids. V was clipped by 0 bases and J by 2 bases; unmatched bases: 6. The CDR3 spells CSVEDRGGGTYNEQFF. The DNA of the CDR3 is TGCAGCGTTGAAGATCGTGGCGGGGGGACCTACAATGAGCAGTTCTTC.

CDR3 DNA sequence: TGTGCCAGCAGCTACGGACAGGCCATTTTAGCGCAGTTCTTC. Translating gives CASSYGQAILAQFF. V gene TRBV5-6 combines with J gene TRBJ2-1, with 7 nucleotides matching TRBD1. The germline CDR1 and CDR2 sequences are SGHDT and YYEEEE. J was trimmed by 12 bases and V by 3 bases; bases with no gene match: 12. This CDR3 has 14 residues.

This sequence joins TRBV6-1 and TRBJ2-7; no clear D gene. V lost 6 bases and J 1 base, leaving 10 bases between the germline ends. The CDR3 consists of 13 residues. Germline lookup yields CDR1 MNHNS and CDR2 SASEGT. DNA of the CDR3: TGTGCCAGCAGCCCCCCTAGTTCCTACGAGCAGTACTTC. Amino acid sequence: CASSPPSSYEQYF.

This clone was found a few times. The J gene is TRBJ2-1, the V gene TRBV9; 10 positions match TRBD2. The CDR3 has 16 residues. V gave up 3 bases and J gave up 5 bases; unmatched junction bases: 8. The V gene's germline CDR1 is SGDLS and CDR2 YYNGEE. The CDR3 here is CASSDPRTSGHNEQFF. CDR3 DNA sequence: TGTGCCAGCAGCGACCCCCGGACTAGCGGACACAATGAGCAGTTCTTC. Full variable domain (missing parts from reference TRBV9 and TRBJ2-1): DSGVTQTPKHLITATGQRVTLRCSPRSGDLSVYWYQQSLDQGLQFLIQYYNGEERAKGNILERFSAQQFPDLHSELNLSSLELGDSALYFCASSDPRTSGHNEQFFGPGTRLTVL.

A word on this clone: One end of the junction fails to match germline, which may point to a read error. This chain connects TRBV2 to TRBJ1-5; TRBD1 aligns across 7 bases. Germline lookup yields CDR1 SNHLY and CDR2 FYNNEI. The CDR3 covers 15 residues. CDR3 loop: CASSVGTVPGQPPHF. The CDR3 nucleotides are TGTGCCAGCAGTGTTGGGACAGTCCCCGGTCAGCCCCCGCATTTT. Filled out from reference TRBV2 and TRBJ1-5, the complete variable domain reads EPEVTQTPSHQVTQMGQEVILRCVPISNHLYFYWYRQILGQKVEFLVSFYNNEISEKSEIFDDQFSVERPDGSNFTLKIRSTKLEDSAMYFCASSVGTVPGQPPHFGDGTRLSIL.